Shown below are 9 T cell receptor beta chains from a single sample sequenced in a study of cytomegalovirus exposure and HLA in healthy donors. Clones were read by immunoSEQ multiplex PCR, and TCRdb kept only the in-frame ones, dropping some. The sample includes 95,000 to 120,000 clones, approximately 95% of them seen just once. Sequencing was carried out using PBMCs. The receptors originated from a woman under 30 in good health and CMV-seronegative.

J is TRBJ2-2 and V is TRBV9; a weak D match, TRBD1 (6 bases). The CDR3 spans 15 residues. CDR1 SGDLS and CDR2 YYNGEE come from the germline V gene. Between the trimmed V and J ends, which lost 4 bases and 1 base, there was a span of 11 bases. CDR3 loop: CASSPRGLNTGELFF. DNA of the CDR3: TGTGCCAGCAGCCCCAGGGGCCTGAACACCGGGGAGCTGTTTTTT.

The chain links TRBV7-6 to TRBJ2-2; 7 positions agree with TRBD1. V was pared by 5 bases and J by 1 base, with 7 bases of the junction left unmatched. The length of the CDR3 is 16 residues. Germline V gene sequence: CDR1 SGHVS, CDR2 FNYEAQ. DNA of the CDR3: TGTGCCAGCAGCCGAATGGGACAGCAGAACACCGGGGAGCTGTTTTTT. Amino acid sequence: CASSRMGQQNTGELFF.

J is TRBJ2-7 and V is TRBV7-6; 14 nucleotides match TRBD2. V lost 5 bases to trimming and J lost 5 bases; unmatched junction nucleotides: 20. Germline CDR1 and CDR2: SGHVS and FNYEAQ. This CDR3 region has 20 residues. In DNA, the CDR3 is TGTGCCAGCAGCCCCCATTGGACTAGCGGGGGGCTATTCTCGGGCGACGAGCAGTACTTC. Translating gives CASSPHWTSGGLFSGDEQYF.

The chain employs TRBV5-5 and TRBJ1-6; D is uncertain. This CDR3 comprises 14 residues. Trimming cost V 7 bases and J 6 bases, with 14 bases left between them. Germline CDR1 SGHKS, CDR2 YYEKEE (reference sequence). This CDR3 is CASGHGGPNSPLHF. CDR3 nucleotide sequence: TGTGCCAGCGGCCATGGAGGGCCTAATTCACCCCTCCACTTT.

CDR3 region: CASSVGTGQGKLFF. For the CDR3, the DNA is TGTGCCAGCAGCGTAGGGACAGGGCAAGGAAAACTGTTTTTT. The chain combines TRBV9 with TRBJ1-4, with 8 bases that match TRBD1. The CDR3 covers 14 residues. Germline V lookup: CDR1 SGDLS, CDR2 YYNGEE. V gave up 0 bases and J gave up 10 bases; unmatched junction bases: 5.

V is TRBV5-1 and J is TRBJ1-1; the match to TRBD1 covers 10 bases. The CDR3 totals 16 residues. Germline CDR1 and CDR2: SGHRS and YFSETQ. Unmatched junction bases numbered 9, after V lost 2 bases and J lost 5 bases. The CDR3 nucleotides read TGCGCCAGCAGCTTCCCGGGACAGGGGAGGGGGACTGAAGCTTTCTTT. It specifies CASSFPGQGRGTEAFF.

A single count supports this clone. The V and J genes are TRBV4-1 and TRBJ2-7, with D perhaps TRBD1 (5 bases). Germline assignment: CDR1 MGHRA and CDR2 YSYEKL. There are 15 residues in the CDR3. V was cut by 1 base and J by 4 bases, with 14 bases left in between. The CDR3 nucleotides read TGCGCCAGCAGCCAAGTCGTGGCAGGGCGATACGAGCAGTACTTC. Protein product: CASSQVVAGRYEQYF.

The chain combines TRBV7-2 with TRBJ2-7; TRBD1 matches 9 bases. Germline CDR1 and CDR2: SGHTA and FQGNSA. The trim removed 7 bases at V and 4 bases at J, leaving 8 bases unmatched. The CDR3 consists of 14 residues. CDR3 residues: CASIPGTGSYEQYF. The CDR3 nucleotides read TGTGCCAGCATACCCGGGACAGGGTCTTACGAGCAGTACTTC.

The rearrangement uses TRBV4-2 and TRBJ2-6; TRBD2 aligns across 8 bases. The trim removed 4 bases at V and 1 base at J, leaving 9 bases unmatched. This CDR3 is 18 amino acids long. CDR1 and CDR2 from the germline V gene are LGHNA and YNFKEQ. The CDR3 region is CASSRTGLEISGANVLTF. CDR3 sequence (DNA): TGTGCCAGCAGCCGGACGGGACTAGAAATTTCTGGGGCCAACGTCCTGACTTTC.